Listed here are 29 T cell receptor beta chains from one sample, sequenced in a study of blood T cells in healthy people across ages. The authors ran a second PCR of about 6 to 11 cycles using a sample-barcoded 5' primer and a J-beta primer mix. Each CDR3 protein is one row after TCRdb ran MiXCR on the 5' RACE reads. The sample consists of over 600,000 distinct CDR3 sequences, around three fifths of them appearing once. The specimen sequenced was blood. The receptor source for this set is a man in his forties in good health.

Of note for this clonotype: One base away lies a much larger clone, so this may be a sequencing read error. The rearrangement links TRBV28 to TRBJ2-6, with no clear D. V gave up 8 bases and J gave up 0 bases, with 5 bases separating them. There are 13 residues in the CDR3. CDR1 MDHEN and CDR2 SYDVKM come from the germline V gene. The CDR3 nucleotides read TGTGCCAGCCTATTCTCTGGGGCCAACGTCCTGACTTTC. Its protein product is CASLFSGANVLTF.

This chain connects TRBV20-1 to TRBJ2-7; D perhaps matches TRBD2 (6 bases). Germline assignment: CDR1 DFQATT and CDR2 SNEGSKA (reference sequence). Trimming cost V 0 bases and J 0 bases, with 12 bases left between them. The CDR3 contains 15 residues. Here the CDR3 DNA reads TGCAGTGCTAGAGAAGGTCTAGCGAACTCCTACGAGCAGTACTTC. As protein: CSAREGLANSYEQYF.

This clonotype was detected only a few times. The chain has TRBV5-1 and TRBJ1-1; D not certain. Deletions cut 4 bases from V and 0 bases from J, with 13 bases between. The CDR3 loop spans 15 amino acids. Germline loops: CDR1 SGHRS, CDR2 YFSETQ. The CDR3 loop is CASSKEQTLNTEAFF. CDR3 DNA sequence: TGCGCCAGCAGCAAGGAACAGACACTGAACACTGAAGCTTTCTTT.

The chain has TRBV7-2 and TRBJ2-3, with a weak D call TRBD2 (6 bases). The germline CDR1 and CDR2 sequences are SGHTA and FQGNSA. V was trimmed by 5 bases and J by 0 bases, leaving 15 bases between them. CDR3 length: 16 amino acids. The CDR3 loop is CASSVNGGASTDTQYF. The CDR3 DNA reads TGTGCCAGCAGCGTCAACGGGGGAGCGAGCACAGATACGCAGTATTTT.

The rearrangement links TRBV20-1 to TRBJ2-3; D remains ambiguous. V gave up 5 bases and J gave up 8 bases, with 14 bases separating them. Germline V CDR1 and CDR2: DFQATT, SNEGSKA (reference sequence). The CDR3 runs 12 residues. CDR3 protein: CSAPYTLGTQYF. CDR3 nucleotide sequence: TGCAGTGCTCCCTATACGCTTGGTACGCAGTATTTT.

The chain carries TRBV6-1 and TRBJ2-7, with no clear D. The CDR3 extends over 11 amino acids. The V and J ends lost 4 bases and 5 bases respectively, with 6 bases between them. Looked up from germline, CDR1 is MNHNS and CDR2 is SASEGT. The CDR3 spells CASSVQDEQYF. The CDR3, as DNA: TGTGCCAGCAGTGTTCAGGACGAGCAGTACTTC.

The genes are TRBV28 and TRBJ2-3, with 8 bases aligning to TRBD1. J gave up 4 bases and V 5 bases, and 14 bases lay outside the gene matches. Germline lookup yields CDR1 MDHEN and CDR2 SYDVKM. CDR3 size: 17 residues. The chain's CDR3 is CASSPRTGPTAADTQYF. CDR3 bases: TGTGCCAGCAGTCCGAGGACAGGGCCCACCGCGGCAGATACGCAGTATTTT.

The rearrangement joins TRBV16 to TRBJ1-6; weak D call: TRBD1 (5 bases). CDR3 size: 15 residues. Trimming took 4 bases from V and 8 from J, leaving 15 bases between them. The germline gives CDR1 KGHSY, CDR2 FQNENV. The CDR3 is CASSLRDRGYSPLHF. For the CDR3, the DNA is TGTGCCAGCAGCCTCCGGGACCGGGGGTATTCACCCCTCCACTTT.

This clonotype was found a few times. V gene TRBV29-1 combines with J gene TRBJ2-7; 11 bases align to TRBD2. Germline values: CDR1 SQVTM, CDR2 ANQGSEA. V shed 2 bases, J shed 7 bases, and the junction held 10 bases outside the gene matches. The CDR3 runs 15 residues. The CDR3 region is CSVETGSGRAQEQYF. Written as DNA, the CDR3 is TGCAGCGTTGAAACAGGTAGCGGGAGGGCTCAGGAGCAGTACTTC.

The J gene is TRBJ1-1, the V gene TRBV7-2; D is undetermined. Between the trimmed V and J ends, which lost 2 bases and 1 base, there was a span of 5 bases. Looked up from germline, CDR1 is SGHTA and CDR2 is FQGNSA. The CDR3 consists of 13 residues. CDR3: CASSLSSNTEAFF. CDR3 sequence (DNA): TGTGCCAGCAGCTTATCGTCGAACACTGAAGCTTTCTTT.

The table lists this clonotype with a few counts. The DNA of the CDR3 is TGCAGTGCTAGAGGTACCCGGGACAGGGGCAATCAGCCCCAGCATTTT. This encodes CSARGTRDRGNQPQHF. The genes are TRBV20-1 and TRBJ1-5; 9 bases are a match to TRBD1. Germline loops: CDR1 DFQATT, CDR2 SNEGSKA (reference sequence). The junction had 6 bases not matched to a gene; V was cut back by 1 base and J by 2 bases. The CDR3 loop spans 16 amino acids.

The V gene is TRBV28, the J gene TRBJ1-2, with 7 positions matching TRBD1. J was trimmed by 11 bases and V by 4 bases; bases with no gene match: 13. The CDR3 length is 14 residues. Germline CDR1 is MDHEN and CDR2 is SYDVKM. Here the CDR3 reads CASSYGQANVGYTF. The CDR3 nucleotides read TGTGCCAGCAGTTACGGACAGGCGAATGTTGGGTACACCTTC.

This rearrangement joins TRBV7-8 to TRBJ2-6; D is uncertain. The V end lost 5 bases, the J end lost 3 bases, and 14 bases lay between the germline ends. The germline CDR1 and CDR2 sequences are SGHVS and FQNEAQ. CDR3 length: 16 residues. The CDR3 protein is CASSRSPPGGANVLTF. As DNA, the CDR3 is TGTGCCAGCAGCCGGAGCCCCCCTGGTGGGGCCAACGTCCTGACTTTC.

The CDR3 spells CASSSPGPGLVAYEQYF. Written as DNA, the CDR3 is TGTGCCAGCAGCTCACCCGGACCGGGGTTGGTAGCCTACGAGCAGTACTTC. The genes are TRBV7-2 and TRBJ2-7, with D perhaps matching TRBD2 (5 bases). CDR3 length: 17 amino acids. V lost 4 bases, J lost 2 bases, and 21 bases lay in between. Germline V lookup: CDR1 SGHTA, CDR2 FQGNSA.

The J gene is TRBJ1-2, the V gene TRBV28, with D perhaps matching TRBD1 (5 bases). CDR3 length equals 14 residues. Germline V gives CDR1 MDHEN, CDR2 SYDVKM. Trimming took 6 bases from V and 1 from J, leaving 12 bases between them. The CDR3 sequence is CASRGADFNYGYTF. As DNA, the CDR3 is TGTGCCAGCAGAGGGGCAGATTTTAACTATGGCTACACCTTC.

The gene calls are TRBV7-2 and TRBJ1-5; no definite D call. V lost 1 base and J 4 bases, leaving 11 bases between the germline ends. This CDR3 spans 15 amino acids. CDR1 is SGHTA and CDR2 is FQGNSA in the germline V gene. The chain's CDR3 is CASSLVERFNQPQHF. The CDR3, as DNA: TGTGCCAGCAGCTTAGTGGAACGGTTTAATCAGCCCCAGCATTTT.

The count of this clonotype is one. In DNA, the CDR3 is TGTGCCAGCAGTCCCACTAGGGGGGCTGGGGAGACCCAGTACTTC. Protein product: CASSPTRGAGETQYF. The chain has TRBV12-3 or TRBV12-4 and TRBJ2-5; tentatively, D is TRBD1 or TRBD2 (6 bases each). The CDR3 is made up of 15 amino acids. V lost 5 bases and J 5 bases, leaving 18 bases between the germline ends.

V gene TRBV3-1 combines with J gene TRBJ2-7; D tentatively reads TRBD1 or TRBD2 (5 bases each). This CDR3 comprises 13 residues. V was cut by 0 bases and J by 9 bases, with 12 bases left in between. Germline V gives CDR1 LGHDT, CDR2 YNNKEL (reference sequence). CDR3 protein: CASSQDLGTGQYF. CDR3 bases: TGTGCCAGCAGCCAAGATTTGGGGACCGGGCAGTACTTC.

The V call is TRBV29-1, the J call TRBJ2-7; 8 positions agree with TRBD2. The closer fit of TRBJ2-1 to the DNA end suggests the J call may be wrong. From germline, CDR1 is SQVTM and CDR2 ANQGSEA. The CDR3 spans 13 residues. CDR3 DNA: TGCAGCGTTGACCCAGCGGGAGTGAGTGAGCAGTTCTTC. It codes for CSVDPAGVSEQFF.

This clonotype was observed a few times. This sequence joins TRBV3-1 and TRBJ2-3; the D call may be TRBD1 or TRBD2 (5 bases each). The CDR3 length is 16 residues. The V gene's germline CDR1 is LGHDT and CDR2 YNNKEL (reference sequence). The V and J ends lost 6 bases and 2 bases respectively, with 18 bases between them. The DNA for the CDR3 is TGTGCCAGCAGACAGCGCCGGGACGCCGCCACAGATACGCAGTATTTT. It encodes CASRQRRDAATDTQYF.

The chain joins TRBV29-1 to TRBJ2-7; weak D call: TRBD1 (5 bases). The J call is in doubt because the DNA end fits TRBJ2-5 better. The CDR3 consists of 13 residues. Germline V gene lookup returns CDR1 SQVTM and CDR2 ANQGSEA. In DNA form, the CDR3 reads TGCAGCGTTGTTTTTGGGGCACCGGGGACCCAGTACTTC. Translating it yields CSVVFGAPGTQYF.

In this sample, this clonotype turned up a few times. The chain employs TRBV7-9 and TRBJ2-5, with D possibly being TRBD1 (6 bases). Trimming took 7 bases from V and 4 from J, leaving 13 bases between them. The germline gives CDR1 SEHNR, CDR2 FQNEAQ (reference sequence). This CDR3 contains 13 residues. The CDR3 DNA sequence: TGTGCCAGCAACAACAGGGCGGGAGAGACCCAGTACTTC. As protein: CASNNRAGETQYF. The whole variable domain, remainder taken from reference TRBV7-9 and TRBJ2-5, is DTGVSQNPRHKITKRGQNVTFRCDPISEHNRLYWYRQTLGQGPEFLTYFQNEAQLEKSRLLSDRFSAERPKGSFSTLEIQRTEQGDSAMYLCASNNRAGETQYFGPGTRLLVL.

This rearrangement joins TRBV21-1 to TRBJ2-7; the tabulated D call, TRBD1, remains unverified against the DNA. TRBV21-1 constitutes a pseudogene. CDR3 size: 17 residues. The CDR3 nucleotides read TGTGCCAGCAGCCACTCCGGGACAGGAGGTTTCTGCTACGAGCAGTACTTC. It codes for CASSHSGTGGFCYEQYF.

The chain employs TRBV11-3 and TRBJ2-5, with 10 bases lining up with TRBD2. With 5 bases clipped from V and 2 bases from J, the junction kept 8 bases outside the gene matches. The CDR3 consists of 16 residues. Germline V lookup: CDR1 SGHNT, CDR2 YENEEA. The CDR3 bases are TGTGCCAGCAGCCCCCGTCATAGCGGGAGGCAAGAGACCCAGTACTTC. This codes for CASSPRHSGRQETQYF. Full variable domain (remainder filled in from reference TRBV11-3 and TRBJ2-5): EAGVVQSPRYKIIEKKQPVAFWCNPISGHNTLYWYLQNLGQGPELLIRYENEEAVDDSQLPKDRFSAERLKGVDSTLKIQPAELGDSAVYLCASSPRHSGRQETQYFGPGTRLLVL.

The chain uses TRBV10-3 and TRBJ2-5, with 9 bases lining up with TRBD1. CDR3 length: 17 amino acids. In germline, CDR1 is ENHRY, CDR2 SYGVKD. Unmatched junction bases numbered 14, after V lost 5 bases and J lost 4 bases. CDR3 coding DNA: TGTGCCATCAGTCCGGGACAGGGTCGAGGCCTGGGAGAGACCCAGTACTTC. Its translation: CAISPGQGRGLGETQYF.

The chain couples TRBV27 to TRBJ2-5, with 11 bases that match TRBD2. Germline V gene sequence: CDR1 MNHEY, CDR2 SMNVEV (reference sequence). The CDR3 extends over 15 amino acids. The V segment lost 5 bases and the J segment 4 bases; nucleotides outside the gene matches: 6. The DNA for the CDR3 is TGTGCCAGCAGTCCCCCGGGACTAGCGGTAGAGACCCAGTACTTC. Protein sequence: CASSPPGLAVETQYF.

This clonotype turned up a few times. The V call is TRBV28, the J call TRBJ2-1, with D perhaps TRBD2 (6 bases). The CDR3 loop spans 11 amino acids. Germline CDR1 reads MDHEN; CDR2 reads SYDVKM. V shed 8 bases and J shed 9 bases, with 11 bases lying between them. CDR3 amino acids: CASLGGVEQFF. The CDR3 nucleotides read TGTGCCAGCCTGGGGGGTGTTGAGCAGTTCTTC.

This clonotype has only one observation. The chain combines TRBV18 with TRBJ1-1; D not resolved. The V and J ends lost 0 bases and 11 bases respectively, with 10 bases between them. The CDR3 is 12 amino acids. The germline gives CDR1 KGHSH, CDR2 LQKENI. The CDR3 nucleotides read TGTGCCAGCTCACCACCGCTGGAATCGGCTTTCTTT. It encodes CASSPPLESAFF.

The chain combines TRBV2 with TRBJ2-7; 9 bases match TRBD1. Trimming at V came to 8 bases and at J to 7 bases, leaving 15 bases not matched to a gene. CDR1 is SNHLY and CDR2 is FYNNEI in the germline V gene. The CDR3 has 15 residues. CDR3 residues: CASEGGTGLGDEQYF. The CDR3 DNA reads TGTGCCAGCGAAGGAGGGACAGGGCTCGGGGATGAGCAGTACTTC.